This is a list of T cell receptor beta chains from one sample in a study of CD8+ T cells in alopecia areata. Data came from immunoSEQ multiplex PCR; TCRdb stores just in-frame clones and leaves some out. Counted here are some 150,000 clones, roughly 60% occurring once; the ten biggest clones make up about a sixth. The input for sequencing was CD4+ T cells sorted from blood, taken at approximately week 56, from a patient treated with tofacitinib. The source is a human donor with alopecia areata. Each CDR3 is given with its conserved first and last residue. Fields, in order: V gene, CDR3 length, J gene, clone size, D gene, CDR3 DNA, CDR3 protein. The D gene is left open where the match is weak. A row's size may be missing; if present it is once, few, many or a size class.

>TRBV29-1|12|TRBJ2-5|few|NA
TGCAGCGTTGAATTGGGCGGAGAGACCCAGTACTTC
CSVELGGETQYF
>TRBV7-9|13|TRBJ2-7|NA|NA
TGTGCCAGCAGCTTAGCAGGAGGAGGCGAGCAGTACTTC
CASSLAGGGEQYF
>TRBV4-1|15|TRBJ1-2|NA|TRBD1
TGCGCCAGCAGCCAGGATAACAGGGGTTCACGTGGCTACACCTTC
CASSQDNRGSRGYTF
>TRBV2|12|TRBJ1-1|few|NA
TGTGCCAGCAGTGTTAATGACACTGAAGCTTTCTTT
CASSVNDTEAFF
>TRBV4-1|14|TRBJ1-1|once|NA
TGCGCCAGCAGCCAAGCGTGGCGCTACACTGAAGCTTTCTTT
CASSQAWRYTEAFF
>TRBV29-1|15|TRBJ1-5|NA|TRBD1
TGCAGCGTTGAAAATCGTGACAGGGGGAAGCAGCCCCAGCATTTT
CSVENRDRGKQPQHF
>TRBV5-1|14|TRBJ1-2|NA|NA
TGCGCCAGCAGCGCACTTCGAGGGAGGTATGGCTACACCTTC
CASSALRGRYGYTF
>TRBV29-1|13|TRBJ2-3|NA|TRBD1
TGCAGCGTTGGGGACAGGGCACCAGATACGCAGTATTTT
CSVGDRAPDTQYF
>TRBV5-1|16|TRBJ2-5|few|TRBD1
TGCGCCAGCAGCTTCTGGGCAGGGACAGGAAAAGAGACCCAGTACTTC
CASSFWAGTGKETQYF
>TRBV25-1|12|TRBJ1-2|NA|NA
TGTGCCAGCAGTATCACAGGGAAAGGCTACACCTTC
CASSITGKGYTF
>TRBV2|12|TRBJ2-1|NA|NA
TGTGCCAGCATGAGACAGGTTGGGGAGCAGTTCTTC
CASMRQVGEQFF
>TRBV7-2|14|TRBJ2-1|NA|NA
TGTGCCAGCAGCTCGTACGGGGGTTACAATGAGCAGTTCTTC
CASSSYGGYNEQFF
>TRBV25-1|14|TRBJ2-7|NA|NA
TGTGCCAGCAGTGATGATACGAGGGACCGCGAGCAGTACTTC
CASSDDTRDREQYF
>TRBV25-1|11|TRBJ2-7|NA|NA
TGTGCCAGCAGTGGCAACTGGGAGCAGTACTTC
CASSGNWEQYF
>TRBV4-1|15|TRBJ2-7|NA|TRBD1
TGCGCCAGCAGCCAATCCGGGACAGGGTCCTACGAGCAGTACTTC
CASSQSGTGSYEQYF
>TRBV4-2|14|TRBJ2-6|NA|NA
TGTGCCAGCAGCAGTTCCTCTGGGGCCAACGTCCTGACTTTC
CASSSSSGANVLTF
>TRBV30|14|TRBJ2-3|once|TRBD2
TGTGCCTTTTTAGCGGGGGCCTACACAGATACGCAGTATTTT
CAFLAGAYTDTQYF